These 31 T cell receptor beta chains originate from one sample sequenced in a study of blood T cell repertoires in COVID-19. Sequencing was performed with immunoSEQ multiplex PCR; in TCRdb, only in-frame clones are kept and a portion is missing. The sample shows about 210,000 clones, 70% to 90% of them seen only once. Material: PBMCs or T cells enriched from blood (not recorded which). The receptors were gathered from a woman aged 40 to 55 with acute COVID-19.

V usage is TRBV6-1 and J usage is TRBJ2-4; 7 nucleotides agree with TRBD2. Trimming removed 3 bases from V and 8 bases from J; junction bases left unmatched: 10. The CDR3 spans 15 residues. CDR1 is MNHNS and CDR2 is SASEGT in the germline V gene. In nucleotides, the CDR3 is TGTGCCAGCAGTGACATGGCGGGGGTGCGGGACATTCAGTACTTC. Its translation is CASSDMAGVRDIQYF.

The V and J genes are TRBV21-1 and TRBJ1-3; TRBD1, the table's D call, was not compared with the DNA. TRBV21-1 is noted as a pseudogene. The CDR3 has 20 amino acids. The CDR3 region is CASSKAQTGQERLSGNTIYF. In DNA form, the CDR3 reads TGTGCCAGCAGCAAAGCACAGACGGGACAGGAGCGCCTCTCTGGAAACACCATATATTTT.

The chain carries TRBV2 and TRBJ1-5; D gene ambiguous. V was pared by 0 bases and J by 2 bases, with 5 bases between. The germline CDR1 and CDR2 sequences are SNHLY and FYNNEI. The CDR3 contains 14 residues. DNA for the CDR3: TGTGCCAGCAGTGAAGCGTCCGGCAATCAGCCCCAGCATTTT. Residues: CASSEASGNQPQHF.

The rearrangement links TRBV4-2 to TRBJ2-7, with D maybe TRBD1 (6 bases). The germline gives CDR1 LGHNA, CDR2 YNFKEQ. The CDR3 consists of 18 residues. The V gene lost 1 base and the J gene lost 2 bases, with 21 bases spanning the gap. The CDR3 DNA reads as TGTGCCAGCAGCCAAGGACTCGCGACAGGACCGATCCCCTACGAGCAGTACTTC. It encodes CASSQGLATGPIPYEQYF.

The rearrangement uses TRBV19 and TRBJ2-2; TRBD2 is a possible D gene (6 bases). CDR3 size: 16 residues. Trimming cost V 3 bases and J 8 bases, with 19 bases left between them. CDR1 and CDR2 from the germline V gene are LNHDA and SQIVND (reference sequence). The CDR3 bases are TGTGCCAGTAGTATCAGCGGGCAGGTTAAAGGTGGGGAGCTGTTTTTT. Its protein is CASSISGQVKGGELFF.

CDR3: CASVGTGGSRYTF. The DNA for the CDR3 is TGTGCCAGCGTTGGGACAGGGGGAAGCCGCTACACCTTC. This chain uses TRBV7-9 with TRBJ1-2; 11 bases align to TRBD1. Germline CDR1 SEHNR, CDR2 FQNEAQ (reference sequence). The CDR3 runs to 13 residues. V lost 8 bases and J lost 9; bases outside the gene matches: 8. Variable domain in full (rest from reference TRBV7-9 and TRBJ1-2): DTGVSQNPRHKITKRGQNVTFRCDPISEHNRLYWYRQTLGQGPEFLTYFQNEAQLEKSRLLSDRFSAERPKGSFSTLEIQRTEQGDSAMYLCASVGTGGSRYTFGSGTRLTVV.

The J gene is TRBJ2-5, the V gene TRBV5-6, with TRBD1 identical over 7 bases. The ends lost 2 bases at V and 4 bases at J; junction bases unmatched: 8. CDR3 length: 15 amino acids. CDR1 is SGHDT, CDR2 YYEEEE, per germline. CDR3 in DNA: TGTGCCAGCAGCTTTACCCGCGAGGGGGCAGAGACCCAGTACTTC. Amino acid sequence: CASSFTREGAETQYF.

By proportion, this clone is medium-sized. V usage is TRBV5-1 and J usage is TRBJ2-1, with 7 nucleotides matching TRBD1. The CDR3 is 13 amino acids. V was pared by 0 bases and J by 6 bases, with 0 bases of the junction left unmatched. In germline, CDR1 is SGHRS, CDR2 YFSETQ. Written as DNA, the CDR3 is TGCGCCAGCAGCTTGGACAGGGGCAATGAGCAGTTCTTC. Protein sequence: CASSLDRGNEQFF.

V gene TRBV13 combines with J gene TRBJ1-1; 8 nucleotides line up with TRBD1. With 4 bases clipped from V and 6 bases from J, the junction kept 13 bases outside the gene matches. This CDR3 has 16 amino acids. Germline CDR1 and CDR2: PRHDT and FYEKMQ (reference sequence). As DNA, the CDR3 is TGTGCCAGCAGCTACGGACAGGGCGAAGGGATCGCTGAAGCTTTCTTT. Translation gives CASSYGQGEGIAEAFF.

The V call is TRBV18, the J call TRBJ1-1; the match to TRBD1 covers 11 bases. Germline V gives CDR1 KGHSH, CDR2 LQKENI. CDR3 size: 16 residues. The V and J ends lost 3 bases and 4 bases, in that order; junction bases with no gene match: 7. The CDR3 protein is CASSPDRGHRVTEAFF. The CDR3 nucleotides are TGTGCCAGCTCACCGGACAGGGGGCATAGGGTCACTGAAGCTTTCTTT. Full variable domain (rest looked up from reference TRBV18 and TRBJ1-1): NAGVMQNPRHLVRRRGQEARLRCSPMKGHSHVYWYRQLPEEGLKFMVYLQKENIIDESGMPKERFSAEFPKEGPSILRIQQVVRGDSAAYFCASSPDRGHRVTEAFFGQGTRLTVV.

The sample holds a few counts of this clone. The chain combines TRBV4-1 with TRBJ1-5; D unclear. This CDR3 has 17 amino acids. The V end lost 2 bases, the J end lost 1 base, and 15 bases lay between the germline ends. CDR1 and CDR2 from the germline V gene are MGHRA and YSYEKL. The CDR3 bases are TGCGCCAGCAGCCAACATAATCAGGTCGTCAGCAATCAGCCCCAGCATTTT. It is translated as CASSQHNQVVSNQPQHF.

This chain joins TRBV18 and TRBJ2-5, with D hard to call. CDR1 and CDR2 from the germline V gene are KGHSH and LQKENI. V was shortened by 8 bases and J by 2 bases, with 9 bases between the two germline ends. There are 12 residues in the CDR3. In DNA form, the CDR3 reads TGTGCCAGCCGCTATTCTCAAGAGACCCAGTACTTC. This translates into CASRYSQETQYF.

V is TRBV5-5 and J is TRBJ1-2; possibly TRBD1 for D (6 bases). Trimming took 2 bases from V and 7 from J, leaving 24 bases between them. The length of the CDR3 is 17 residues. Germline CDR1 and CDR2: SGHKS and YYEKEE (reference sequence). This CDR3 is CASSFTNQAAKGVGYTF. The DNA of the CDR3 is TGTGCCAGCAGCTTCACCAACCAGGCCGCAAAGGGGGTTGGCTACACCTTC.

This sequence joins TRBV5-6 and TRBJ2-3, with 8 bases aligning to TRBD1. CDR1 and CDR2 from the germline V gene are SGHDT and YYEEEE. The CDR3 loop spans 15 amino acids. Losses at the gene ends were 5 bases for V and 2 bases for J; bases not matched to a gene: 7. CDR3 loop: CASRPTGQATDTQYF. DNA of the CDR3: TGTGCCAGCAGACCTACGGGACAGGCCACAGATACGCAGTATTTT. Supplemented by reference TRBV5-6 and TRBJ2-3, the full variable domain reads DAGVTQSPTHLIKTRGQQVTLRCSPKSGHDTVSWYQQALGQGPQFIFQYYEEEERQRGNFPDRFSGHQFPNYSSELNVNALLLGDSALYLCASRPTGQATDTQYFGPGTRLTVL.

V is TRBV9 and J is TRBJ1-4; 7 positions agree with TRBD1. V was pared by 7 bases and J by 3 bases, with 3 bases of the junction left unmatched. Germline V gives CDR1 SGDLS, CDR2 YYNGEE. The CDR3 is made up of 13 amino acids. CDR3 sequence reads: CASAGQPNEKLFF. CDR3 DNA sequence: TGTGCCAGCGCGGGACAGCCTAATGAAAAACTGTTTTTT.

The rearrangement uses TRBV19 and TRBJ2-7, with no clear D. CDR3 length: 13 amino acids. Trimming took 4 bases from V and 0 from J, leaving 7 bases between them. Germline V gene lookup returns CDR1 LNHDA and CDR2 SQIVND (reference sequence). The CDR3 reads CASSRGSSYEQYV. In DNA form, the CDR3 reads TGTGCCAGTAGTAGAGGCAGCTCCTACGAGCAGTACGTC.

This clone was recorded a few times. The junction does not match germline at one end; this may be a read error. The J gene is TRBJ1-1, the V gene TRBV28, with unresolved D. Germline V gene lookup returns CDR1 MDHEN and CDR2 SYDVKM. This CDR3 spans 11 amino acids. CDR3 nucleotides: TGCACTGCGACATCGAACACTGAAGCTTTCTTT. This gives the protein CTATSNTEAFF. The whole variable domain, filled in from reference TRBV28 and TRBJ1-1, reads DVKVTQSSRYLVKRTGEKVFLECVQDMDHENMFWYRQDPGLGLRLIYFSYDVKMKEKGDIPEGYSVSREKKERFSLILESASTNQTSMYLCTATSNTEAFFGQGTRLTVV.

V is TRBV14 and J is TRBJ2-7; TRBD2 might be the D (7 bases). The CDR3 sequence is 14 residues long. The germline V gene has CDR1 SGHDN and CDR2 FVKESK. Trimming cost V 6 bases and J 3 bases, with 15 bases left between them. The CDR3 here is CASSPGGAFYEQYV. The CDR3 DNA reads as TGTGCCAGCAGTCCGGGGGGCGCTTTCTACGAGCAGTACGTC.

J is TRBJ1-4 and V is TRBV5-4, with 7 bases lining up with TRBD1. Germline CDR1 SGHNT, CDR2 YYREEE (reference sequence). The J segment lost 3 bases and the V segment lost 3 bases, leaving 5 bases of the junction unmatched. The CDR3 runs 15 residues. The CDR3 coding sequence is TGTGCCAGCAGCTCCCAGGGGGTGGCTAATGAAAAACTGTTTTTT. Translation: CASSSQGVANEKLFF. Full variable domain (rest looked up from reference TRBV5-4 and TRBJ1-4): ETGVTQSPTHLIKTRGQQVTLRCSSQSGHNTVSWYQQALGQGPQFIFQYYREEENGRGNFPPRFSGLQFPNYSSELNVNALELDDSALYLCASSSQGVANEKLFFGSGTQLSVL.

The rearrangement joins TRBV18 to TRBJ2-6; TRBD2 is a possible D gene (5 bases). Germline V gene lookup returns CDR1 KGHSH and CDR2 LQKENI. Trimming left V 3 bases short and J 2 bases short, with 8 bases between. This CDR3 has 15 residues. The CDR3 loop is CASSPGETGANVLTF. DNA of the CDR3: TGTGCCAGCTCACCCGGGGAAACTGGGGCCAACGTCCTGACTTTC.

The genes are TRBV19 and TRBJ2-1; tentatively, D is TRBD1 (5 bases). V lost 5 bases, J lost 0 bases, and 11 bases lay in between. Germline V CDR1 and CDR2: LNHDA, SQIVND (reference sequence). CDR3 size: 15 residues. CDR3 sequence: CASSGAAISYNEQFF. The CDR3 coding sequence is TGTGCCAGTAGTGGGGCAGCTATCTCCTACAATGAGCAGTTCTTC.

A single count supports this clone. This CDR3 reads CAWSVGAASGNTIYF. In nucleotides, the CDR3 is TGTGCCTGGAGTGTAGGGGCAGCCTCTGGAAACACCATATATTTT. The chain combines TRBV30 with TRBJ1-3; TRBD1 might be the D (5 bases). Per germline, CDR1 GTSNPN and CDR2 SVGIG (reference sequence). With 0 bases removed from V and 0 bases from J, the gap between germline ends came to 9 bases. CDR3 length equals 15 residues.

The CDR3 sequence: CASSLVGGMANTIYF. As DNA, the CDR3 is TGTGCCAGCAGCTTAGTTGGAGGGATGGCGAACACCATATATTTT. The rearrangement links TRBV7-2 to TRBJ1-3; D remains ambiguous. The length of the CDR3 is 15 residues. CDR1 and CDR2 from the germline V gene are SGHTA and FQGNSA. V was trimmed by 1 base and J by 7 bases, leaving 14 bases between them.

The gene calls are TRBV5-4 and TRBJ1-2, with D perhaps TRBD1 (6 bases). CDR3 length equals 16 residues. Germline-derived CDR1 and CDR2 are SGHNT and YYREEE (reference sequence). V was cut by 3 bases and J by 7 bases, with 22 bases left in between. The DNA of the CDR3 is TGTGCCAGCAGCTCGCCGTTTGGGTCACAGGGCTCTGGCTACACCTTC. Its translation: CASSSPFGSQGSGYTF. Full variable domain (missing parts from reference TRBV5-4 and TRBJ1-2): ETGVTQSPTHLIKTRGQQVTLRCSSQSGHNTVSWYQQALGQGPQFIFQYYREEENGRGNFPPRFSGLQFPNYSSELNVNALELDDSALYLCASSSPFGSQGSGYTFGSGTRLTVV.

This chain connects TRBV5-6 to TRBJ2-5; 7 bases match TRBD1. V shed 2 bases and J 5 bases; nucleotides not matched to a gene: 12. The CDR3 is 16 residues long. Per germline, CDR1 SGHDT and CDR2 YYEEEE. Written as DNA, the CDR3 is TGTGCCAGCAGCTTACACAGGGGTGCCCAGGGGGAGACCCAGTACTTC. Protein product: CASSLHRGAQGETQYF.

This chain uses TRBV7-9 with TRBJ1-1; the D is unclear. The CDR3 is made up of 15 amino acids. Between the trimmed V and J ends, which lost 4 bases and 1 base, there was a span of 13 bases. Looked up from germline, CDR1 is SEHNR and CDR2 is FQNEAQ (reference sequence). The CDR3 nucleotides read TGTGCCAGCAGCTCAGAGGGAACAGCGAACACTGAAGCTTTCTTT. Protein product: CASSSEGTANTEAFF. The whole variable domain, filled in from reference TRBV7-9 and TRBJ1-1, reads DTGVSQNPRHKITKRGQNVTFRCDPISEHNRLYWYRQTLGQGPEFLTYFQNEAQLEKSRLLSDRFSAERPKGSFSTLEIQRTEQGDSAMYLCASSSEGTANTEAFFGQGTRLTVV.

The chain combines TRBV11-3 with TRBJ1-2; 8 positions agree with TRBD1. V lost 9 bases to trimming and J lost 2 bases; unmatched junction nucleotides: 8. The CDR3 length is 14 residues. Germline CDR1 reads SGHNT; CDR2 reads YENEEA. The CDR3, as DNA: TGTGCCAGTTCAGGGGGCGCGGTCAACTATGGCTACACCTTC. As protein: CASSGGAVNYGYTF.

V usage is TRBV19 and J usage is TRBJ2-2; D is uncertain. CDR3 length: 16 amino acids. Germline-derived CDR1 and CDR2 are LNHDA and SQIVND (reference sequence). V was shortened by 4 bases and J by 0 bases, with 12 bases between the two germline ends. The CDR3 reads CASSTRGGANTGELFF. Here the CDR3 DNA reads TGTGCCAGTAGTACCCGAGGCGGAGCGAACACCGGGGAGCTGTTTTTT. Supplemented by reference TRBV19 and TRBJ2-2, the full variable domain reads DGGITQSPKYLFRKEGQNVTLSCEQNLNHDAMYWYRQDPGQGLRLIYYSQIVNDFQKGDIAEGYSVSREKKESFPLTVTSAQKNPTAFYLCASSTRGGANTGELFFGEGSRLTVL.

The chain links TRBV19 to TRBJ2-1; weak D call: TRBD1 (5 bases). Germline values: CDR1 LNHDA, CDR2 SQIVND (reference sequence). V lost 2 bases, J lost 8 bases, and 10 bases lay in between. There are 13 residues in the CDR3. DNA of the CDR3: TGTGCCAGTAGTATATGGCTAGGGGATGAGCAGTTCTTC. Amino acid sequence: CASSIWLGDEQFF.

This CDR3 reads CASSESISGGLGEQYF. The CDR3 DNA is TGCGCCAGCAGTGAGTCGATTTCAGGGGGCCTAGGAGAGCAGTACTTC. This chain links TRBV10-1 with TRBJ2-7; 8 positions agree with TRBD1. Losses at the gene ends were 0 bases for V and 7 bases for J; bases not matched to a gene: 11. The CDR3 sequence is 16 residues long. CDR1 is WNHNN and CDR2 is SYGVQD in the germline V gene (reference sequence).

The V gene is TRBV7-8, the J gene TRBJ2-1, with D possibly being TRBD2 (6 bases). Germline lookup yields CDR1 SGHVS and CDR2 FQNEAQ. The V end lost 1 base, the J end lost 5 bases, and 15 bases lay between the germline ends. The CDR3 loop spans 16 amino acids. The CDR3 nucleotides are TGTGCCAGCAGCTTAGTCGGGGGAGGTACCCACAATGAGCAGTTCTTC. Its protein product is CASSLVGGGTHNEQFF.